The 10 T cell receptor beta chains below were found in one sample sequenced in a study of T-cell memory formation after mild COVID-19 (dated by TCRdb to the early 2020s). Library construction relied on 5' RACE. The listed sequencing device is Illumina NovaSeq 6000. TCRdb ran its own pipeline on the public reads, namely fastp trimming at Q25 and MiXCR clone calling, and kept in-frame beta chains. For every CDR3 protein sequence, its rows merge into one entry that carries the most common genes and DNA. This sample has 540,000 or so distinct CDR3 sequences in its table, and roughly 20% of those were observed once. Jointly, the top ten make up roughly an eighth of the sample. The material sequenced was PBMCs or a T cell subset sorted from them (not recorded which). These receptors came from an adult woman who had mild COVID-19 (a few samples of this study predate the infection). The sample titles of this study are shuffled in the database, so cell type and time point are left out; the donor was told from shared clones.

The chain combines TRBV6-5 with TRBJ2-7, with D perhaps being TRBD1 or TRBD2 (5 bases each). The V end lost 4 bases, the J end lost 3 bases, and 13 bases lay between the germline ends. Germline assignment: CDR1 MNHEY and CDR2 SVGAGI. The CDR3 runs 14 residues. The CDR3 coding sequence is TGTGCCAGCAGTTCGGGACCTTGGGACTACGAGCAGTACTTC. Its translation is CASSSGPWDYEQYF.

V and J are TRBV6-2 or TRBV6-3 and TRBJ2-6, with 10 nucleotides matching TRBD2. The CDR3 contains 18 residues. Germline V lookup: CDR1 MNHEY, CDR2 SVGEGT. Losses at the gene ends were 4 bases for V and 4 bases for J; bases not matched to a gene: 10. The CDR3 DNA is TGTGCCAGCAGTTTTGAGCTAGCGGGAGTCGTCGGGGCCAACGTCCTGACTTTC. Translated, it gives CASSFELAGVVGANVLTF.

The chain has TRBV5-1 and TRBJ1-4, with a possible D match to TRBD1 (6 bases). The CDR3 sequence is 14 residues long. Trimming cost V 5 bases and J 8 bases, with 16 bases left between them. Germline CDR1 and CDR2: SGHRS and YFSETQ. This CDR3 is CASRRGQREEKLFF. Written as DNA, the CDR3 is TGCGCCAGCAGACGCGGACAGCGGGAAGAAAAACTGTTTTTT.

At least ten counts were recorded for this clonotype. This chain connects TRBV12-3 or TRBV12-4 to TRBJ2-7, with TRBD2 identical over 11 bases. Germline trimming cut 6 bases from V and 5 bases from J; bases unmatched to any gene: 12. This CDR3 is built from 16 residues. CDR3 protein: CASSHPLLAGAHEQYF. DNA of the CDR3: TGTGCCAGCAGCCACCCCCTACTAGCGGGAGCCCACGAGCAGTACTTC.

This chain links TRBV20-1 with TRBJ2-7; D uncertain. CDR1 DFQATT and CDR2 SNEGSKA come from the germline V gene (reference sequence). V was cut by 4 bases and J by 6 bases, with 10 bases left in between. CDR3 length: 11 residues. The CDR3 is CSATPLSEQYF. The CDR3 region has the DNA TGCAGTGCTACCCCCCTTAGCGAGCAGTACTTC.

The V and J genes are TRBV3-2 and TRBJ2-7; the DNA was not compared with TRBD2, the D call given in the table. TRBV3-2 is classified as a pseudogene. CDR3 length equals 17 residues. Here the CDR3 reads CASSQDRGSGSSYEQYF. Written as DNA, the CDR3 is TGTGCCAGCAGCCAAGATCGGGGTAGCGGTTCGTCCTACGAGCAGTACTTC.

Only a few counts were recorded for this clonotype. The rearrangement links TRBV27 to TRBJ1-3; a weak D match, TRBD1 (5 bases). Germline V CDR1 and CDR2: MNHEY, SMNVEV (reference sequence). This CDR3 has 19 residues. Deletions cut 2 bases from V and 0 bases from J, with 20 bases between. CDR3 amino acids: CASSLLTPGPRSSGNTIYF. CDR3 bases: TGTGCCAGCAGTTTACTAACTCCGGGACCCAGGAGCTCTGGAAACACCATATATTTT.

The sample holds a few counts of this clonotype. This chain links TRBV7-9 with TRBJ2-1; TRBD2 agrees at 11 bases. CDR1 SEHNR and CDR2 FQNEAQ come from the germline V gene (reference sequence). The CDR3 is 16 residues long. With 0 bases clipped from V and 7 bases from J, the junction kept 5 bases outside the gene matches. CDR3 sequence: CASSLAQLAGDNEQFF. The DNA of the CDR3 is TGTGCCAGCAGCTTAGCCCAACTAGCGGGAGATAATGAGCAGTTCTTC.

This clonotype was counted only a few times. The rearrangement joins TRBV6-5 to TRBJ2-2; no reliable D call. Germline CDR1 MNHEY, CDR2 SVGAGI. The V and J ends lost 7 bases and 7 bases respectively, with 16 bases between them. This CDR3 has 14 residues. This CDR3 is CASTPQRSGGELFF. CDR3 coding DNA: TGTGCCAGCACCCCCCAGCGTAGTGGCGGGGAGCTGTTTTTT.

This clonotype has just a few counts. The chain recombines TRBV4-3 with TRBJ1-1; a possible D gene is TRBD1 (5 bases). CDR1 and CDR2 from the germline V gene are LGHNA and YSLEER. The CDR3 spans 16 residues. Trimming removed 1 base at V and 0 bases at J, with 12 bases between. Here the CDR3 reads CASSQVQGRMNTEAFF. DNA of the CDR3: TGCGCCAGCAGCCAAGTTCAGGGCCGGATGAACACTGAAGCTTTCTTT.